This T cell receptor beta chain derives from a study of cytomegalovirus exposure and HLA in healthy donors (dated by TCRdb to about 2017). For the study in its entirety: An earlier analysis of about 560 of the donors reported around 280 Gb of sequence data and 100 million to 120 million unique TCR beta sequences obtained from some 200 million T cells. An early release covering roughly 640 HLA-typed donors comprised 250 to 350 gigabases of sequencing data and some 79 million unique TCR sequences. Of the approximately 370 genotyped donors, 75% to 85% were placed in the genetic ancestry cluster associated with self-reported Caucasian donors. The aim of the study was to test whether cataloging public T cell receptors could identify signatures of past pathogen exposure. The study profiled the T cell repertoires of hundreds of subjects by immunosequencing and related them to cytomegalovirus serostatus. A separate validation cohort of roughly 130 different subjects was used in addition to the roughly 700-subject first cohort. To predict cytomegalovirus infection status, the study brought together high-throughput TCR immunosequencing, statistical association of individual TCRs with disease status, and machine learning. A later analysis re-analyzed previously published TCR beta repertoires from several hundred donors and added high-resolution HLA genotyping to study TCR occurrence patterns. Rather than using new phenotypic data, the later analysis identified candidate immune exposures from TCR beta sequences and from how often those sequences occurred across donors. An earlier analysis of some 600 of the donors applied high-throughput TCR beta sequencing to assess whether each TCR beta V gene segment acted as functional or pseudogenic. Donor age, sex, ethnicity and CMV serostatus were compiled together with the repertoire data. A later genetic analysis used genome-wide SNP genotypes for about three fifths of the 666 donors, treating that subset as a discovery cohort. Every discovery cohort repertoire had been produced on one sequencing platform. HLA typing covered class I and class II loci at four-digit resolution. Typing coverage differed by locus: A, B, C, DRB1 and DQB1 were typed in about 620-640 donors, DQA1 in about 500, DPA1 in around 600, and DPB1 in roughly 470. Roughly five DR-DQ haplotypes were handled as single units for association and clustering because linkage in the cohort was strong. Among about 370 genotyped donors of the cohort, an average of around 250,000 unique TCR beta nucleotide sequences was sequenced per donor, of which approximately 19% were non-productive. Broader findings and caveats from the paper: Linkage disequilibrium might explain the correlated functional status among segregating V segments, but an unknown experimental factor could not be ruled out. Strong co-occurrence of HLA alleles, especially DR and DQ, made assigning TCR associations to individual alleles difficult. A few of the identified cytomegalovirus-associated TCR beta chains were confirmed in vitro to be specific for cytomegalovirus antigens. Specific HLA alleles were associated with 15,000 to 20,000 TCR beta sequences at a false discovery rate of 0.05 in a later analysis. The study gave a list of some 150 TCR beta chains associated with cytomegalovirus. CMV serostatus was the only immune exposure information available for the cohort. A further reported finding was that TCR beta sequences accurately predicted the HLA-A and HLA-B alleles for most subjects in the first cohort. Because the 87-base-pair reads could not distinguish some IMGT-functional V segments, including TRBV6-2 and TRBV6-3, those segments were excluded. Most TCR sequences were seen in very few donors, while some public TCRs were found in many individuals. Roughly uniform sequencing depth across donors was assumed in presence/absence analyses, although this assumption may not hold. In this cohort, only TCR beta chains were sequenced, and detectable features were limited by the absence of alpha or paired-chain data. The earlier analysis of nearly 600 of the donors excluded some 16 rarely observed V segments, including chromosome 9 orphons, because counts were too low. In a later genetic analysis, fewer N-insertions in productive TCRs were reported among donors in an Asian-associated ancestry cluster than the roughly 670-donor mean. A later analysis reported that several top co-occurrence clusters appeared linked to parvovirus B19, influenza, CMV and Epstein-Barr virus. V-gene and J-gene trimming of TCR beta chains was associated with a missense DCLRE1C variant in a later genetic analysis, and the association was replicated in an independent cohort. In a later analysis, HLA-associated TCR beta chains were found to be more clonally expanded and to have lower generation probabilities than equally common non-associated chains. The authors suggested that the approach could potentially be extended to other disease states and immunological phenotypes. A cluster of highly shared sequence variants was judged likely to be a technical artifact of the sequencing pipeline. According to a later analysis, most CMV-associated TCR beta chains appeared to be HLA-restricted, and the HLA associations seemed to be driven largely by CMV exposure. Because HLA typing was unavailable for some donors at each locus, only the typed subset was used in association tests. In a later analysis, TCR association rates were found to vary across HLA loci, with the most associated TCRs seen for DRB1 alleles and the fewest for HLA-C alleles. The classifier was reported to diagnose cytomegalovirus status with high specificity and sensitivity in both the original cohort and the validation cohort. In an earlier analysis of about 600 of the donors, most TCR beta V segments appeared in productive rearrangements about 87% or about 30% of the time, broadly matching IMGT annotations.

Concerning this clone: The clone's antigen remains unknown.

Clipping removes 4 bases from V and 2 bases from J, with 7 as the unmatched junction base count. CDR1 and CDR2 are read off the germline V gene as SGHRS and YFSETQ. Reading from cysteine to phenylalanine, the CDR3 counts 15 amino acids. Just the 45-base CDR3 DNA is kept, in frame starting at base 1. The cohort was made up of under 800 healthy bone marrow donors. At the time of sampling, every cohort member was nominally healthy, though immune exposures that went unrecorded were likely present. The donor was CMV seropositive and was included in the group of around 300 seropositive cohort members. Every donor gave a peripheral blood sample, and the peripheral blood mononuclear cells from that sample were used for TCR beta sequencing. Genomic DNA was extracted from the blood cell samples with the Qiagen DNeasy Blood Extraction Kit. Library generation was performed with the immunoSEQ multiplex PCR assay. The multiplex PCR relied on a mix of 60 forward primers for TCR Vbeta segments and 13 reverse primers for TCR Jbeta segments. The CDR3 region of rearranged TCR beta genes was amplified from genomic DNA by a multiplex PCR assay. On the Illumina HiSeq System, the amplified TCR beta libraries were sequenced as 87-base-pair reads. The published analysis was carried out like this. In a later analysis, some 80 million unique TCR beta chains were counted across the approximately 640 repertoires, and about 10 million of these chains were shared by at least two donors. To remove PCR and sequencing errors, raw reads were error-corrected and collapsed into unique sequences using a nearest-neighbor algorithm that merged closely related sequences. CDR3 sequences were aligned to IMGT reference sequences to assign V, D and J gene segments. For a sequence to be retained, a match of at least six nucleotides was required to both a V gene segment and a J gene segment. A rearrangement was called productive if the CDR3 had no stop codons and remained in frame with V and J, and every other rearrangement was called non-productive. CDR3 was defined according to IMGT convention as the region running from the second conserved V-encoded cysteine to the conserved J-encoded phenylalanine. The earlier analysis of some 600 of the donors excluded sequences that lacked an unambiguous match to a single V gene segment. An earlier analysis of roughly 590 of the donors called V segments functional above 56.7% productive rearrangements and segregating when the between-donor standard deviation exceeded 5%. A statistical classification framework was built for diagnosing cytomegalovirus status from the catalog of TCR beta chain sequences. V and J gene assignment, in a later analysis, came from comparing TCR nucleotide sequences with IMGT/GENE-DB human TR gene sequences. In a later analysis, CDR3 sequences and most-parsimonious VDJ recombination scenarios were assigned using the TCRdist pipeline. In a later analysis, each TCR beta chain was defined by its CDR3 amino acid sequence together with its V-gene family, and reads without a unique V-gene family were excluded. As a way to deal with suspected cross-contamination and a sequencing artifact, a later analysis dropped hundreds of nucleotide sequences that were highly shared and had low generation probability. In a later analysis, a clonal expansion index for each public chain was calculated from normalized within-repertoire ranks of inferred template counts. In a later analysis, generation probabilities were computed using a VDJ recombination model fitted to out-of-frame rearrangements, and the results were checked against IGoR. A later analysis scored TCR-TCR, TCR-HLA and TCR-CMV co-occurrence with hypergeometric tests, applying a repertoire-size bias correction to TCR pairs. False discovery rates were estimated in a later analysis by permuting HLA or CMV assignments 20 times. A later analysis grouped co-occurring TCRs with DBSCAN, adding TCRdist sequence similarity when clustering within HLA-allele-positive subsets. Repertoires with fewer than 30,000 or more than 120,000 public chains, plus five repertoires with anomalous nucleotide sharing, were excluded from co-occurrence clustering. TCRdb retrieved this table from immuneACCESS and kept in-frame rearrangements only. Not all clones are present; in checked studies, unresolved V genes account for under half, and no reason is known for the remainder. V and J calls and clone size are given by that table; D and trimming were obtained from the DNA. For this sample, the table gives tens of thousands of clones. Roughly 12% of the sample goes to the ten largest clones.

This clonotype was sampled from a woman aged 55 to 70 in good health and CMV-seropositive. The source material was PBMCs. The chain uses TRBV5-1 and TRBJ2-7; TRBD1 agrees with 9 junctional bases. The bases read TGCGCCAGCAGCAACCCGGGACAGGGCGCCTACGAGCAGTACTTC. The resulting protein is CASSNPGQGAYEQYF.